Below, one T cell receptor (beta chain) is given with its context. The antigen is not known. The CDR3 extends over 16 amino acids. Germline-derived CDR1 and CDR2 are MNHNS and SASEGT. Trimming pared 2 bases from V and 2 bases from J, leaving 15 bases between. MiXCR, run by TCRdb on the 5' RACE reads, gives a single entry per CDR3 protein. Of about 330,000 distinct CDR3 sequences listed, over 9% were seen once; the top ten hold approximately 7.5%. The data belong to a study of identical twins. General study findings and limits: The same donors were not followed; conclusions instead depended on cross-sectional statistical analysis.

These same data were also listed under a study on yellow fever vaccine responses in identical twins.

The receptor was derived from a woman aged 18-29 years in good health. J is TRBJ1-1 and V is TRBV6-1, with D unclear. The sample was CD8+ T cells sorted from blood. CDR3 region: CASSETPGRRNTEAFF. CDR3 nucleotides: TGTGCCAGCAGTGAAACCCCGGGCCGTCGAAACACTGAAGCTTTCTTT.